The 25 T cell receptor beta chains below all came from one sample that was sequenced in a study of molecular identifiers for immune sequencing clone quantification. From the PCR reads, TCRdb called clonotypes with MiXCR, one entry per CDR3 protein. The sample lists over 600,000 distinct CDR3 sequences; 20% were seen once. The sample was naive CD8+ T cells from blood, with Jurkat cell RNA spiked in. Indicated subset: FACS-sorted CD8+CD4-CCR7+CD45RA+ naive T cells. The receptor source for this set is a human donor in good health. Some libraries in this study had Jurkat cell RNA spiked in.

In its sample, this clonotype was seen many times. V is TRBV7-9 and J is TRBJ2-7; TRBD2 matches at 7 bases. The germline CDR1 and CDR2 sequences are SEHNR and FQNEAQ (reference sequence). This CDR3 is 12 amino acids long. Trimming took 7 bases from V and 6 from J; bases not matched to a gene: 6. CDR3 region: CASMGRAAEQYF. The CDR3 region has the DNA TGTGCCAGCATGGGGAGGGCGGCCGAGCAGTACTTC.

This clonotype was seen repeatedly, ten times or more. The rearrangement uses TRBV7-2 and TRBJ1-6; D is undetermined. Per the germline V gene, CDR1 is SGHTA and CDR2 is FQGNSA. The CDR3 length is 13 residues. The germline V and J ends were trimmed by 8 bases and 8 bases, with 13 bases remaining between them. The CDR3: CASLEGEDSPLHF. The CDR3 DNA reads as TGTGCCAGCCTAGAGGGAGAGGATTCACCCCTCCACTTT.

This clonotype was found many times. The chain joins TRBV7-9 to TRBJ1-2, with 12 bases fitting TRBD1. Germline V CDR1 and CDR2: SEHNR, FQNEAQ (reference sequence). V shed 5 bases and J 7 bases; nucleotides not matched to a gene: 11. CDR3 length: 16 amino acids. The DNA for the CDR3 is TGTGCCAGCAGCCTTCCGGGACAGGGGGCGTATAGTGGCTACACCTTC. It yields the protein CASSLPGQGAYSGYTF.

This chain joins TRBV29-1 and TRBJ2-1; 10 positions match TRBD2. V gave up 6 bases and J gave up 5 bases; unmatched junction bases: 10. Germline-derived CDR1 and CDR2 are SQVTM and ANQGSEA. This CDR3 has 15 residues. The CDR3, as DNA: TGCAGCGTAATTGAGCTAGCGGGGGCAAACAATGAGCAGTTCTTC. Protein sequence: CSVIELAGANNEQFF.

This clonotype has ten or more counts. The rearrangement links TRBV30 to TRBJ1-1; D gene unclear. Trimming took 4 bases from V and 0 from J, leaving 9 bases between them. This CDR3 comprises 13 residues. In germline, CDR1 is GTSNPN, CDR2 SVGIG (reference sequence). CDR3 DNA sequence: TGTGCCTGGACAGCGATCATGAACACTGAAGCTTTCTTT. It translates to CAWTAIMNTEAFF.

This clonotype was observed many times. The chain employs TRBV30 and TRBJ2-7; TRBD1 is a possible D gene (7 bases). This CDR3 is built from 12 residues. From germline, CDR1 is GTSNPN and CDR2 SVGIG (reference sequence). Trimming left V 4 bases short and J 6 bases short, with 13 bases between. In DNA form, the CDR3 reads TGTGCCTGGACAGGGGGAGGTAGCGAGCAGTACTTC. This encodes CAWTGGGSEQYF.

This clonotype has a count of ten or more. The chain is built from TRBV28 and TRBJ2-2, with D hard to call. Germline lookup yields CDR1 MDHEN and CDR2 SYDVKM. The CDR3 is made up of 15 amino acids. V was trimmed by 5 bases and J by 0 bases, leaving 10 bases between them. Here the CDR3 reads CASSPEISNTGELFF. CDR3 nucleotide sequence: TGTGCCAGCAGTCCCGAGATTTCGAACACCGGGGAGCTGTTTTTT. The variable domain in full, with the rest retrieved from reference TRBV28 and TRBJ2-2, is DVKVTQSSRYLVKRTGEKVFLECVQDMDHENMFWYRQDPGLGLRLIYFSYDVKMKEKGDIPEGYSVSREKKERFSLILESASTNQTSMYLCASSPEISNTGELFFGEGSRLTVL.

A remark on this clonotype: This clone may be a read error of a much larger clone one base away. The rearrangement links TRBV4-1 to TRBJ2-1; TRBD2 might be the D (7 bases). The CDR3 length is 16 residues. Germline V gene lookup returns CDR1 MGHRA and CDR2 YSYEKL. CDR3 nucleotides: TGCGCCAGCAGCGGGAGGGGCCGGGACAAGTACATTGAGCAGTTCTTC. As protein: CASSGRGRDKYIEQFF.

The V call is TRBV6-1, the J call TRBJ2-3, with D tentatively TRBD2 (5 bases). The CDR3 extends over 16 amino acids. Germline assignment: CDR1 MNHNS and CDR2 SASEGT. Between the trimmed V and J ends, which lost 4 bases and 2 bases, there was a span of 16 bases. This chain's CDR3 is CASSGVSSAYTDTQYF. In DNA, the CDR3 is TGTGCCAGCAGTGGAGTGAGTAGCGCCTACACAGATACGCAGTATTTT.

This clonotype was recorded at least ten times. This sequence joins TRBV3-1 and TRBJ2-5, with D perhaps TRBD1 or TRBD2 (5 bases each). The V gene's germline CDR1 is LGHDT and CDR2 YNNKEL (reference sequence). The V gene lost 6 bases and the J gene lost 2 bases, with 16 bases spanning the gap. The CDR3 has 15 residues. The DNA of the CDR3 is TGTGCCAGCAGTCCTACCGGGGCCAATCAAGAGACCCAGTACTTC. Protein sequence: CASSPTGANQETQYF.

In this sample, this clonotype turned up many times. The rearrangement links TRBV2 to TRBJ2-3; 7 bases line up with TRBD1. Germline V CDR1 and CDR2: SNHLY, FYNNEI. This CDR3 is 14 amino acids long. After removal of 6 bases from V and 2 bases from J, the junction contained 5 bases not matched to a gene. In DNA form, the CDR3 reads TGTGCCAGCAGAGCCGACAGGGACACAGATACGCAGTATTTT. It yields the protein CASRADRDTDTQYF.

This clonotype was observed a handful of times. The gene calls are TRBV11-2 and TRBJ2-2; D gene uncertain. This CDR3 contains 13 residues. V dropped 3 bases and J dropped 2 bases, with 4 bases sitting between them. Germline V CDR1 and CDR2: SGHAT, FQNNGV. The CDR3 DNA reads as TGTGCCAGCAGCTTCGACAACACCGGGGAGCTGTTTTTT. It codes for CASSFDNTGELFF.

This clonotype was found many times. The chain couples TRBV27 to TRBJ1-1, with D possibly matching TRBD1 (5 bases). Germline V gives CDR1 MNHEY, CDR2 SMNVEV (reference sequence). V lost 3 bases, J lost 6 bases, and 14 bases lay in between. The CDR3 runs to 14 residues. The DNA of the CDR3 is TGTGCCAGCAGTTTCTCGCAGGGCGTCGCTGAAGCTTTCTTT. As protein: CASSFSQGVAEAFF.

This clonotype has at least ten counts. The chain is built from TRBV3-1 and TRBJ2-3, with no clear D. V was shortened by 0 bases and J by 2 bases, with 15 bases between the two germline ends. From germline, CDR1 is LGHDT and CDR2 YNNKEL (reference sequence). The CDR3 contains 17 residues. CDR3 sequence: CASSQDPAAQATDTQYF. The CDR3 bases are TGTGCCAGCAGCCAAGACCCTGCGGCCCAGGCCACAGATACGCAGTATTTT.

This chain joins TRBV6-2 or TRBV6-3 and TRBJ2-5; TRBD2 matches 14 bases. Germline trimming cut 0 bases from V and 1 base from J; bases unmatched to any gene: 7. There are 19 residues in the CDR3. Germline CDR1 MNHEY, CDR2 SVGEGT. CDR3 sequence (DNA): TGTGCCAGCAGTTACTCGGGACTAGCGGGGGAGACACCCCAAGAGACCCAGTACTTC. Protein product: CASSYSGLAGETPQETQYF.

This chain joins TRBV6-6 and TRBJ2-7, with 12 bases matching TRBD2. V dropped 6 bases and J dropped 2; count of bases not matched to a gene: 5. Germline CDR1 MNHNY, CDR2 SVGAGI (reference sequence). This CDR3 spans 15 amino acids. The CDR3 bases are TGTGCCAGCAGAGGTCGGACTAGCGGGACCTACGAGCAGTACTTC. It specifies CASRGRTSGTYEQYF.

This clonotype has ten or more counts. The chain combines TRBV7-9 with TRBJ2-5, with unresolved D. This CDR3 is 15 amino acids long. Germline lookup yields CDR1 SEHNR and CDR2 FQNEAQ (reference sequence). Trimming took 4 bases from V and 0 from J, leaving 12 bases between them. Here the CDR3 DNA reads TGTGCCAGCAGCTCAAGGACGGAGTACCAAGAGACCCAGTACTTC. Translating gives CASSSRTEYQETQYF.

This clonotype was seen at least ten times. The chain is built from TRBV9 and TRBJ2-3; D might be TRBD1 or TRBD2, each matching 5 bases. Germline V gene data show CDR1 as SGDLS and CDR2 as YYNGEE. Trimming shortened V by 0 bases and J by 4 bases, and 15 bases separated the two germline ends. This CDR3 is built from 16 residues. CDR3 bases: TGTGCCAGCAGCGTAGGAGGGGTAGCATCAGCAGATACGCAGTATTTT. It is translated as CASSVGGVASADTQYF.

This clonotype was picked up many times. V is TRBV2 and J is TRBJ1-1, with no clear D. Germline loops: CDR1 SNHLY, CDR2 FYNNEI. V lost 4 bases and J 5 bases, leaving 14 bases between the germline ends. The CDR3 runs 14 residues. DNA for the CDR3: TGTGCCAGCAGTGCGGAGGGCGGAGGGACTGAAGCTTTCTTT. It is translated as CASSAEGGGTEAFF. Based on the CDR3 plus reference TRBV2 and TRBJ1-1, the full variable domain is EPEVTQTPSHQVTQMGQEVILRCVPISNHLYFYWYRQILGQKVEFLVSFYNNEISEKSEIFDDQFSVERPDGSNFTLKIRSTKLEDSAMYFCASSAEGGGTEAFFGQGTRLTVV.

A remark on this clonotype: Since a much larger clone is just one base distant, this may be a read error. This chain uses TRBV7-9 with TRBJ2-5; D gene ambiguous. Germline lookup yields CDR1 SEHNR and CDR2 FQNEAQ (reference sequence). The CDR3 has 14 residues. The CDR3 DNA sequence: TGTGCCAGCAGCGCGGTGGTAGTCCAAGAGACCCAGTGCTTC. The encoded protein is CASSAVVVQETQCF.

This clonotype showed up many times. This sequence joins TRBV5-6 and TRBJ2-7, with D perhaps TRBD2 (5 bases). CDR3 length: 15 residues. CDR1 SGHDT and CDR2 YYEEEE come from the germline V gene. V was pared by 1 base and J by 0 bases, with 11 bases between. The CDR3 sequence is CASSLKRGYSYEQYF. The CDR3 nucleotides read TGTGCCAGCAGCTTGAAACGGGGATACTCCTACGAGCAGTACTTC.

This clonotype was detected ten times or more. The chain joins TRBV19 to TRBJ2-3; the D is unclear. Trimming removed 7 bases at V and 1 base at J, with 12 bases between. Germline V CDR1 and CDR2: LNHDA, SQIVND (reference sequence). This CDR3 has 14 residues. The CDR3 spells CASKESARTDTQYF. The CDR3 nucleotides read TGTGCCAGTAAAGAATCCGCCCGCACAGATACGCAGTATTTT.

This clonotype was observed a few times. V and J are TRBV18 and TRBJ2-7, with 9 bases matching TRBD1. The trim removed 3 bases at V and 4 bases at J, leaving 7 bases unmatched. The V gene's germline CDR1 is KGHSH and CDR2 LQKENI. The CDR3 covers 15 residues. CDR3: CASSPLDRGAYEQYF. The CDR3 DNA reads as TGTGCCAGCTCACCGCTGGACAGGGGAGCATACGAGCAGTACTTC.

Comment on this clonotype: Germline and junction disagree at one end, which may indicate a read error. The chain combines TRBV7-9 with TRBJ2-1; the D gene is possibly TRBD2 (6 bases). The CDR3 has 16 amino acids. The V gene's germline CDR1 is SEHNR and CDR2 FQNEAQ (reference sequence). The CDR3 loop reads CASSTLTSRRYNEQLF. The CDR3 region has the DNA TGTGCCAGCAGCACCCTTACTAGCAGACGATACAATGAGCAGTTATTC.

This clonotype was observed a few times. The CDR3 DNA reads as TGCGCCAGCAGCCAAGAAGAGGATTTGGGCTACGAGCAGTACTTC. Protein sequence: CASSQEEDLGYEQYF. The chain carries TRBV4-3 and TRBJ2-7; D is uncertain. The CDR3 consists of 15 residues. V was pared by 0 bases and J by 3 bases, with 12 bases between. Germline CDR1 is LGHNA and CDR2 is YSLEER.